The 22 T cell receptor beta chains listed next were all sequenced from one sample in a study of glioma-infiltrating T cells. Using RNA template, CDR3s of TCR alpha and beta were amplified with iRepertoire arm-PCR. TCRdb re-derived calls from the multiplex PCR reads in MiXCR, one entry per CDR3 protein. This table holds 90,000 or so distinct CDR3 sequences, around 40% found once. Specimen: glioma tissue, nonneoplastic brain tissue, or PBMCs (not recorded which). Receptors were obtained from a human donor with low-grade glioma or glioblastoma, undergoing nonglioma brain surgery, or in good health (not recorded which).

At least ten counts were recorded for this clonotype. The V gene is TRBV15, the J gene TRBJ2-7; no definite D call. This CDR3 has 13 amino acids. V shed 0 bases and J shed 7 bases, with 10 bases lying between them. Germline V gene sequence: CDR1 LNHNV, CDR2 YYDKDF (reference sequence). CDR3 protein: CATSRDPLNEQYF. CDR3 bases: TGTGCCACCAGCAGAGATCCGTTAAATGAGCAGTACTTC.

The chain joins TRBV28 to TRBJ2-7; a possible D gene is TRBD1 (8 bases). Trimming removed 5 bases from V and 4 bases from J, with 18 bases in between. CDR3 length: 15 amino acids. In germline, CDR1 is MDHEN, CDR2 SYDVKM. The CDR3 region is CASSINHRGGYEQYF. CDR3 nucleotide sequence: TGTGCCAGCAGTATAAACCACAGGGGGGGTTACGAGCAGTACTTC.

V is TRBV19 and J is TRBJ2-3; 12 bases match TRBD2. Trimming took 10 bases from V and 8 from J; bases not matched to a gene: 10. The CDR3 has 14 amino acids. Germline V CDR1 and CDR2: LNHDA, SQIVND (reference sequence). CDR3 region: CATDATSGSCTQYF. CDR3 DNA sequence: TGTGCCACCGACGCGACTAGCGGGAGTTGTACGCAGTATTTT.

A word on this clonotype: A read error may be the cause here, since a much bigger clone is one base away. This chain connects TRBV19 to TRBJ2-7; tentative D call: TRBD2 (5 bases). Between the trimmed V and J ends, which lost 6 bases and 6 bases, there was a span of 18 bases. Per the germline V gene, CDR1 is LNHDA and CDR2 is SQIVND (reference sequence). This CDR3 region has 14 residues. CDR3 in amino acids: CASRQLDFSGEQYF. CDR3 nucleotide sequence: TGTGCCAGTAGGCAACTAGATTTTTCGGGCGAGCAGTACTTC.

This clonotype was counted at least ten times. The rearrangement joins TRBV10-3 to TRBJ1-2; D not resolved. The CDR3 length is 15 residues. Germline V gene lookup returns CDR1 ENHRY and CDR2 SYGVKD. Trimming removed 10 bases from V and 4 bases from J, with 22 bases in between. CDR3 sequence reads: CATHPRVAEVYGYTF. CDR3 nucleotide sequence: TGTGCCACCCACCCGCGAGTCGCAGAGGTCTATGGCTACACCTTC.

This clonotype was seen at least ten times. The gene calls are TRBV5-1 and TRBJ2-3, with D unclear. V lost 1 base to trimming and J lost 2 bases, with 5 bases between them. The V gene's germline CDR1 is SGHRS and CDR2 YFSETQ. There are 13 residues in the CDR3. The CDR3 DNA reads TGCGCCAGCAGCTTGTCTTACACAGATACGCAGTATTTT. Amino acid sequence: CASSLSYTDTQYF.

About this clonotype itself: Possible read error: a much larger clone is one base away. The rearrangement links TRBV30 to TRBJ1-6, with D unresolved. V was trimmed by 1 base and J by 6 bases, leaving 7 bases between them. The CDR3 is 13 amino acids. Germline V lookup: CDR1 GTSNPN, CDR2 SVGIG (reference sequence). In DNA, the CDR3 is TGTGCCTGGAGTGAATGGTCTAATTCACCCCTCCACTTT. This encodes CAWSEWSNSPLHF.

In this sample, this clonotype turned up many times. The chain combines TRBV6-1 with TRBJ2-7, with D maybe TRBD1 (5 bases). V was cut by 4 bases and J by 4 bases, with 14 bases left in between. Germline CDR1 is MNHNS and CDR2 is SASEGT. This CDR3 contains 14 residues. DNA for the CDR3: TGTGCCAGCAGTGCCGGACACCTTTTATACGAGCAGTACTTC. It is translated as CASSAGHLLYEQYF.

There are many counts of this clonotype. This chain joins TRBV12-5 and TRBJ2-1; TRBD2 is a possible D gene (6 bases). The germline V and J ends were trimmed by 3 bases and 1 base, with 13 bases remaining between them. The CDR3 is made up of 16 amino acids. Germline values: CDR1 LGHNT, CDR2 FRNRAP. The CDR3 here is CASGFPGEYSYNEQFF. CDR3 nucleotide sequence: TGTGCTAGTGGTTTCCCGGGGGAGTATTCCTACAATGAGCAGTTCTTC.

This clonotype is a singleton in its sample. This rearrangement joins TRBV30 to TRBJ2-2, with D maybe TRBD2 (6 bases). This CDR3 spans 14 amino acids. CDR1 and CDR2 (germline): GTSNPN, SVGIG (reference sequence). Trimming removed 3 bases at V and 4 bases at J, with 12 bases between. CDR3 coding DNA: TGTGCCTGGAGCGGAAGGAGGGCCACCGGGGAGCTGTTTTTT. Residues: CAWSGRRATGELFF.

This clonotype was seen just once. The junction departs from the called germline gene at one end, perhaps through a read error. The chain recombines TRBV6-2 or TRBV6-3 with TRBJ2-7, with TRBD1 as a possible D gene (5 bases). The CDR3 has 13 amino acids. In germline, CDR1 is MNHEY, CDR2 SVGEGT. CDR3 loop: CASSRQSPYEKYF. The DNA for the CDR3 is TGTGCCAGCAGTAGACAGAGTCCATACGAGAAGTACTTC.

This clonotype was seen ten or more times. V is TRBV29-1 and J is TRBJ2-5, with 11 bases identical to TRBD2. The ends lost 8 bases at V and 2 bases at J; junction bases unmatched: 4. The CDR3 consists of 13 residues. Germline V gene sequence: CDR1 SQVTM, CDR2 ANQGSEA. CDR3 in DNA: TGCAGCATGGGACTAGCGGAACAAGAGACCCAGTACTTC. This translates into CSMGLAEQETQYF.

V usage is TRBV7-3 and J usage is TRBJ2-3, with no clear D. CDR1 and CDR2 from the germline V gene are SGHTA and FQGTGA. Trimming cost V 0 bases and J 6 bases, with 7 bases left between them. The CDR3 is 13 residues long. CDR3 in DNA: TGTGCCAGCAGCTTAACCTGGGGTGATACGCAGTATTTT. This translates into CASSLTWGDTQYF.

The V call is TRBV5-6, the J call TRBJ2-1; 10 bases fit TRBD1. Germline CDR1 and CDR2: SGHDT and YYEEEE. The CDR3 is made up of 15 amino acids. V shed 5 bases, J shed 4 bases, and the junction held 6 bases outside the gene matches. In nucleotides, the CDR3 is TGTGCCAGCAGTTCCACGGGACAGGGGTACAATGAGCAGTTCTTC. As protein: CASSSTGQGYNEQFF.

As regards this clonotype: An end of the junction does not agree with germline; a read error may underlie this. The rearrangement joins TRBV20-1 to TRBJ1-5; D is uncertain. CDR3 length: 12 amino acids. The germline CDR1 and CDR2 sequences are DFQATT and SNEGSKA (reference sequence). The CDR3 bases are TGCAGTGGAACAGTGCCCGGTCAGCCACAGCATTTT. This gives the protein CSGTVPGQPQHF.

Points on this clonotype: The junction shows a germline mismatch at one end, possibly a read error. The CDR3 is CAGSKTHRYTEASF. The CDR3 DNA sequence: TGTGCCGGTAGTAAGACACATCGGTACACTGAAGCTTCCTTT. The chain uses TRBV19 and TRBJ1-1; D call uncertain. The CDR3 runs to 14 residues. Per the germline V gene, CDR1 is LNHDA and CDR2 is SQIVND (reference sequence).

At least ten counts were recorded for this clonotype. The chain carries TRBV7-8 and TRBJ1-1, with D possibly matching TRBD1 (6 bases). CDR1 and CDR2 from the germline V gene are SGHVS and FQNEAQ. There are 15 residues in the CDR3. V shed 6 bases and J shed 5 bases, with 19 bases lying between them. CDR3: CASRPSGGQGTEAFF. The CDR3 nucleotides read TGTGCCAGCAGGCCTAGTGGGGGCCAGGGGACTGAAGCTTTCTTT.

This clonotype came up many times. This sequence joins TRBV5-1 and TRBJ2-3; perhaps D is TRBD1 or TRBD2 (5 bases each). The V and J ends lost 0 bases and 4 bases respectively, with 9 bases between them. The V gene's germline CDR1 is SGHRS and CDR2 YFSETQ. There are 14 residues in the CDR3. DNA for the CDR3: TGCGCCAGCAGCTTGGGGGGGTTCTCAGATACGCAGTATTTT. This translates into CASSLGGFSDTQYF.

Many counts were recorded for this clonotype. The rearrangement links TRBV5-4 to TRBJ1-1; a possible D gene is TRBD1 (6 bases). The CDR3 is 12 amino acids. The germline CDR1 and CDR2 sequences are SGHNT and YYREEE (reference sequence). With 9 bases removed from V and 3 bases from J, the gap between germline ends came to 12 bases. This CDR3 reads CATGGGDTEAFF. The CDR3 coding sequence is TGTGCCACCGGAGGGGGGGACACTGAAGCTTTCTTT.

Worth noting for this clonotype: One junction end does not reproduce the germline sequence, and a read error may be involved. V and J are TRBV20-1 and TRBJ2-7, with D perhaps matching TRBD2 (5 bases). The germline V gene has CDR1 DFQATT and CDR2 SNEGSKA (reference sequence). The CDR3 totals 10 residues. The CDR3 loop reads CSTSSYEQYF. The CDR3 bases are TGCAGTACTAGCTCCTACGAGCAGTACTTC.

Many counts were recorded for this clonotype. The CDR3 DNA reads as TGTGCCAGTAGTGGGACAGGGGGCTACGAGCAGTACTTC. Protein sequence: CASSGTGGYEQYF. The V call is TRBV19, the J call TRBJ2-7, with TRBD1 matching 11 bases. The CDR3 consists of 13 residues. Looked up from germline, CDR1 is LNHDA and CDR2 is SQIVND (reference sequence). V lost 5 bases and J lost 3; bases outside the gene matches: 0. Looking up the rest from reference TRBV19 and TRBJ2-7 gives the full variable domain: DGGITQSPKYLFRKEGQNVTLSCEQNLNHDAMYWYRQDPGQGLRLIYYSQIVNDFQKGDIAEGYSVSREKKESFPLTVTSAQKNPTAFYLCASSGTGGYEQYFGPGTRLTVT.

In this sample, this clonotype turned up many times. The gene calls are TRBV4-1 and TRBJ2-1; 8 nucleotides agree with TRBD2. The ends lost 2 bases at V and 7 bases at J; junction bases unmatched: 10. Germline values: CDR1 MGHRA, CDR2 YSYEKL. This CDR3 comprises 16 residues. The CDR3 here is CASSQQEAGVLNEQFF. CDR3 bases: TGCGCCAGCAGCCAACAAGAAGCGGGAGTCTTAAATGAGCAGTTCTTC.